The rows below give T cell receptor beta chains drawn from one sample of a study of T cell responses to AZD1222 COVID-19 vaccine. The assay was immunoSEQ multiplex PCR, and TCRdb's table has in-frame clones only and misses some. The sample holds about 130,000 clones; approximately 89% are singletons and the top ten take about 10%. The sample here was peripheral blood, taken on day 0 of AZD1222 vaccination. These receptors came from an adult in good health. CDR3s include the opening cysteine and the closing phenylalanine or tryptophan. D genes are given only for firm matches. Clone size is not always given. Where it is, it says once, few, many or a class for expanded clones.

clone_size,j_call,d_call,v_call,cdr3_aa,cdr3_nt
-,TRBJ2-7,TRBD1,TRBV27,CASSFEGGGYEQYF,TGTGCCAGCAGTTTTGAAGGGGGCGGCTACGAGCAGTACTTC
-,TRBJ2-5,TRBD1,TRBV27,CASTGQTGTQYF,TGTGCCAGCACGGGACAGACAGGGACCCAGTACTTC
-,TRBJ2-3,-,TRBV6-5,CASTGTFFPTDTQYF,TGTGCCAGCACCGGGACTTTTTTCCCCACAGATACGCAGTATTTT
few,TRBJ1-5,TRBD1,TRBV28,CASSRQGYQPQHF,TGTGCCAGCTCAAGACAGGGGTATCAGCCCCAGCATTTT
-,TRBJ2-3,TRBD1,TRBV5-1,CASRPGTGSTDTQYF,TGCGCCAGCAGGCCCGGGACAGGGTCGACAGATACGCAGTATTTT
-,TRBJ2-7,TRBD1,TRBV6-5,CASSFVNRGEQYF,TGTGCCAGCAGTTTCGTAAACAGGGGCGAGCAGTACTTC
-,TRBJ2-3,-,TRBV20-1,CSAPSQDTQYF,TGCAGTGCCCCTTCACAAGATACGCAGTATTTT
-,TRBJ1-5,-,TRBV9,CASSVGSYSNQPQHF,TGTGCCAGCAGCGTAGGAAGCTATAGCAATCAGCCCCAGCATTTT
-,TRBJ1-1,-,TRBV11-2,CASSQRRGWTEAFF,TGTGCCAGCAGTCAAAGGCGGGGGTGGACTGAAGCTTTCTTT
-,TRBJ1-2,-,TRBV27,CASSLGGFPYGYTF,TGTGCCAGCAGTTTGGGAGGGTTTCCCTATGGCTACACCTTC
-,TRBJ2-7,TRBD1,TRBV19,CASSIGTGSSYEQYF,TGTGCCAGTAGTATAGGGACAGGGAGCTCCTACGAGCAGTACTTC
-,TRBJ1-1,-,TRBV9,CASSVSGGAGRRDTEAFF,TGTGCCAGCAGCGTAAGTGGGGGCGCGGGCCGACGGGACACTGAAGCTTTCTTT
-,TRBJ1-4,TRBD1,TRBV5-3,CARSLGGQCNEKLFF,TGTGCCAGAAGCTTGGGGGGACAGTGTAATGAAAAACTGTTTTTT
-,TRBJ2-7,TRBD2,TRBV6-2/TRBV6-3,CASSYPLAGYYEQYF,TGTGCCAGCAGTTACCCCCTAGCGGGCTACTACGAGCAGTACTTC
-,TRBJ2-7,TRBD2,TRBV7-2,CASSRTSGSTLSYEQYF,TGTGCCAGCAGCCGGACTAGCGGGAGCACACTGAGCTACGAGCAGTACTTC
-,TRBJ1-1,-,TRBV15,CATSRAGNTEAFF,TGTGCCACCAGCAGGGCGGGGAACACTGAAGCTTTCTTT
-,TRBJ1-6,-,TRBV30,CAWSVQQIYNSPLHF,TGTGCCTGGAGTGTACAACAAATTTATAATTCACCCCTCCACTTT
-,TRBJ2-7,-,TRBV2,CASSKDGAKGGTSYEQYF,TGTGCCAGCAGTAAAGACGGGGCAAAAGGGGGGACCTCCTACGAGCAGTACTTC
-,TRBJ1-2,TRBD1,TRBV30,CAWSLTGGKGYTF,TGTGCCTGGAGCTTAACAGGGGGCAAAGGCTACACCTTC
once,TRBJ2-2,-,TRBV5-1,CASSLAVATGELFF,TGCGCCAGCAGCTTAGCTGTAGCTACCGGGGAGCTGTTTTTT
-,TRBJ1-5,-,TRBV7-9,CASTLDNQPQHF,TGTGCCAGCACCCTAGACAATCAGCCCCAGCATTTT
-,TRBJ2-1,TRBD2,TRBV9,CASSLGLAGNYNEQFF,TGTGCCAGCAGCTTGGGACTAGCGGGAAACTACAATGAGCAGTTCTTC
few,TRBJ1-2,TRBD1,TRBV3-1/TRBV3-2,CASSLDREYGYTF,TGTGCCAGCAGCTTGGACAGGGAATATGGCTACACCTTC
-,TRBJ1-1,-,TRBV27,CASSLGDIAANTEAFF,TGTGCCAGCAGTTTAGGGGACATAGCCGCGAACACTGAAGCTTTCTTT
-,TRBJ1-2,-,TRBV29-1,CSVDAADTMLPGYTF,TGCAGCGTTGATGCTGCGGACACAATGCTCCCCGGCTACACCTTC
-,TRBJ2-3,TRBD2,TRBV27,CASSLSSGGLTFTDTQYF,TGTGCCAGCAGTCTCTCTAGCGGGGGCCTGACTTTCACAGATACGCAGTATTTT
-,TRBJ1-6,-,TRBV5-1,CASSLGTNSPLHF,TGCGCCAGCAGCTTGGGGACAAATTCACCCCTCCACTTT
-,TRBJ2-7,-,TRBV3-1/TRBV3-2,CASSHGRARRASEQYF,TGTGCCAGCAGCCATGGCCGGGCTAGGAGGGCCTCCGAGCAGTACTTC
once,TRBJ2-3,TRBD1,TRBV11-2,CASSLNDRVLGTDTQYF,TGTGCCAGCAGCTTAAACGACAGGGTATTGGGCACAGATACGCAGTATTTT
-,TRBJ2-1,TRBD1,TRBV28,CASSGIGQGPHNEQFF,TGTGCCAGCAGTGGGATAGGACAGGGGCCCCACAATGAGCAGTTCTTC
-,TRBJ1-3,-,TRBV21-1,CASSRGRPSGNTIYF,TGTGCCAGCAGCAGAGGAAGACCCTCTGGAAACACCATATATTTT
-,TRBJ2-5,TRBD2,TRBV7-2,CASSPTSGSWETQYF,TGTGCCAGCAGCCCAACTAGCGGGAGTTGGGAGACCCAGTACTTC
-,TRBJ1-5,-,TRBV11-2,CASSPNPNQPQHF,TGTGCCAGCAGCCCCAACCCCAATCAGCCCCAGCATTTT
-,TRBJ2-7,-,TRBV9,CASSVGREAGYEQYF,TGTGCCAGCAGCGTAGGAAGGGAAGCGGGCTACGAGCAGTACTTC
-,TRBJ1-6,-,TRBV7-9,CASSLAGDSPLHF,TGTGCCAGCAGCTTAGCAGGGGATTCACCCCTCCACTTT
-,TRBJ1-1,-,TRBV6-2/TRBV6-3,CASSYTVGVGGMNTEAFF,TGTGCCAGCAGTTATACTGTTGGGGTCGGTGGGATGAACACTGAAGCTTTCTTT
few,TRBJ1-2,-,TRBV12-3/TRBV12-4,CASSFEGLGGYTF,TGTGCCAGCAGTTTTGAGGGCCTTGGTGGCTACACCTTC
-,TRBJ2-7,-,TRBV5-1,CASSPTTPLLYEQYF,TGCGCCAGCAGCCCGACAACGCCCTTGCTCTACGAGCAGTACTTC
-,TRBJ2-7,-,TRBV28,CASSLWGGGTGLAGAYEQYF,TGTGCCAGCAGTTTATGGGGAGGGGGGACAGGGCTAGCGGGTGCCTACGAGCAGTACTTC
-,TRBJ1-1,TRBD1,TRBV25-1,CASSDLRTGSTEAFF,TGTGCCAGCAGTGACCTAAGGACAGGGAGCACTGAAGCTTTCTTT
-,TRBJ1-2,TRBD1,TRBV12-3/TRBV12-4,CASGTGPQGGYTF,TGTGCCAGCGGGACAGGCCCCCAGGGGGGCTACACCTTC
-,TRBJ2-4,-,TRBV18,CASSPPQGLAKNIQYF,TGTGCCAGCTCACCACCTCAGGGGCTAGCCAAAAACATTCAGTACTTC
-,TRBJ1-1,-,TRBV11-2,CASSLDQKGRAFF,TGTGCCAGCAGCTTAGATCAGAAGGGCCGGGCTTTCTTT
-,TRBJ2-2,TRBD2,TRBV9,CASSVPPIGREWPGELFF,TGTGCCAGCAGCGTACCCCCGATCGGGCGGGAGTGGCCGGGGGAGCTGTTTTTT